The rows below give T cell receptor beta chains drawn from one sample of a study of blood T cells in healthy people across ages. TCRdb re-derived calls from the 5' RACE reads in MiXCR, one entry per CDR3 protein. Among approximately 600,000 distinct CDR3 sequences listed, approximately 59% were seen once. What was sequenced was blood. The origin of the receptors is a man between 60 and 70 years old in good health. The CDR3 runs from the conserved cysteine through the conserved F or W. The D gene is left open where the match is weak. Not every row has a clone size; where given, it reads once, few, many or a size class.

>NA|TRBV7-9|14|NA|TRBJ2-3
CASSPRYLTDTQYF
TGTGCCAGCAGCCCCCGCTATCTGACAGATACGCAGTATTTT
>NA|TRBV2|14|TRBD1|TRBJ1-1
CASTEDRGGTEAFF
TGTGCCAGCACCGAGGACAGGGGGGGGACTGAAGCTTTCTTT
>NA|TRBV20-1|12|NA|TRBJ2-3
CSVNERTDTQYF
TGCAGTGTTAACGAACGCACAGATACGCAGTATTTT
>many|TRBV29-1|15|TRBD2|TRBJ2-3
CSVEYTRGGRDTQYF
TGCAGCGTTGAGTATACGCGGGGGGGCCGGGATACGCAGTATTTT
>NA|TRBV6-2/TRBV6-3|14|NA|TRBJ2-7
CASSSVTDSYEQYF
TGTGCCAGCAGTTCAGTGACAGACTCATACGAGCAGTACTTC
>NA|TRBV5-1|16|NA|TRBJ2-7
CATSESSVPSYNEQYF
TGCGCCACCTCAGAGTCCTCAGTGCCCTCCTACAATGAGCAGTACTTC
>NA|TRBV27|13|NA|TRBJ2-5
CASSHRGPGEQYF
TGTGCCAGCAGTCACCGGGGCCCCGGTGAGCAGTACTTC
>few|TRBV20-1|15|NA|TRBJ2-7
CSARDAGGGRTEQYF
TGCAGTGCTAGAGATGCAGGGGGGGGCAGGACCGAGCAGTACTTC
>NA|TRBV20-1|13|TRBD1|TRBJ1-2
CSAKTGGLYGYTF
TGCAGTGCTAAGACAGGGGGACTCTATGGCTACACCTTC
>NA|TRBV12-3/TRBV12-4|13|NA|TRBJ2-7
CASSFRQSGEQYF
TGTGCCAGCAGTTTCCGACAATCCGGCGAGCAGTACTTC
>NA|TRBV5-1|14|NA|TRBJ2-7
CASTRGVSSYEQYF
TGCGCCAGCACGCGAGGTGTGAGCTCCTACGAGCAGTACTTC
>NA|TRBV29-1|13|NA|TRBJ1-4
CSARTPANEKLFF
TGCAGCGCCCGGACACCAGCTAATGAAAAACTGTTTTTT
>NA|TRBV5-1|14|NA|TRBJ2-1
CASSLVGPNNEQFF
TGCGCCAGCAGCTTGGTAGGGCCAAACAATGAGCAGTTCTTC
>NA|TRBV21-1|17|NA|TRBJ2-3
CASSKVSGQGSTDTQYF
TGTGCCAGCAGCAAAGTGAGCGGACAGGGCTCCACAGATACGCAGTATTTT
>NA|TRBV12-3/TRBV12-4|15|NA|TRBJ2-3
CTSSQHRATADTQYF
TGTACCAGCAGTCAACATCGAGCGACGGCAGATACGCAGTATTTT
>few|TRBV12-3/TRBV12-4|14|TRBD1|TRBJ2-7
CASSPGQGPLEQYF
TGTGCCAGCAGTCCCGGACAGGGCCCCCTCGAGCAGTACTTC
>NA|TRBV7-8|15|NA|TRBJ2-1
CASSPNGGGGDEQFF
TGTGCCAGCAGCCCCAACGGGGGAGGGGGCGATGAGCAGTTCTTC
>NA|TRBV6-1|13|NA|TRBJ1-2
CASRLGTRYGYTF
TGTGCCAGCAGATTGGGTACCCGCTATGGCTACACCTTC
>NA|TRBV11-2|14|NA|TRBJ1-4
CASSLGEPGEKLFF
TGTGCCAGCAGCTTAGGGGAGCCGGGGGAAAAACTGTTTTTT
>NA|TRBV2|15|NA|TRBJ2-1
CASSDMGIANNEQFF
TGTGCCAGCAGTGATATGGGGATCGCAAATAATGAGCAGTTCTTC
>few|TRBV12-3/TRBV12-4|15|NA|TRBJ1-2
CASSLSGGANYGYTF
TGTGCCAGCAGTTTATCGGGGGGCGCGAACTATGGCTACACCTTC
>NA|TRBV20-1|15|TRBD1|TRBJ2-2
CSAQTGNPYTGELFF
TGCAGTGCCCAGACAGGGAACCCGTACACCGGGGAGCTGTTTTTT
>NA|TRBV20-1|13|NA|TRBJ1-2
CSTNHRDHYGYTF
TGCAGTACGAATCACCGGGACCACTATGGCTACACCTTC
>NA|TRBV20-1|13|TRBD2|TRBJ2-5
CSTGTIPRDEQYF
TGCAGTACCGGGACTATCCCGCGGGATGAGCAGTACTTC
>NA|TRBV6-5|15|TRBD1|TRBJ2-1
CASSEIGGLYNEQFF
TGTGCCAGCAGTGAAATAGGGGGCCTCTACAATGAGCAGTTCTTC
>few|TRBV7-2|15|TRBD1|TRBJ1-2
CASSLFADRGQGYTF
TGTGCCAGCAGCTTATTCGCGGACAGGGGGCAAGGCTACACCTTC
>NA|TRBV10-3|13|NA|TRBJ2-5
CAISDMRGETQYF
TGTGCCATCAGTGATATGAGAGGGGAGACCCAGTACTTC
>few|TRBV5-1|14|NA|TRBJ2-5
CASTSRQGEETQYF
TGCGCCAGCACATCTCGCCAGGGTGAAGAGACCCAGTACTTC
>NA|TRBV6-5|15|TRBD1|TRBJ1-2
CASSLGQGAQYGYTF
TGTGCCAGCAGTTTGGGCCAGGGGGCTCAGTATGGCTACACCTTC
>few|TRBV24-1|16|TRBD2|TRBJ2-1
CATSDSSGGAYNEQFF
TGTGCCACCAGTGATTCTAGCGGGGGGGCGTACAATGAGCAGTTCTTC
>NA|TRBV12-3/TRBV12-4|12|NA|TRBJ2-3
CASALGSGAQYF
TGTGCCAGCGCCTTGGGGTCGGGGGCGCAGTATTTT
>NA|TRBV29-1|13|NA|TRBJ2-7
CSAIQSSYNEQYF
TGCAGCGCCATACAGAGCTCCTACAATGAGCAGTACTTC
>NA|TRBV10-3|13|NA|TRBJ1-4
CAISGHLNEKLFF
TGTGCCATCTCCGGACACCTTAATGAAAAACTGTTTTTT
>many|TRBV29-1|13|NA|TRBJ2-1
CSVGGSSYNEQFF
TGCAGCGTCGGGGGCAGCTCCTACAATGAGCAGTTCTTC
>NA|TRBV18|16|TRBD1|TRBJ2-1
CASSPPGTGGLDEQFF
TGTGCCAGCTCACCACCCGGGACAGGGGGCCTGGATGAGCAGTTCTTC
>few|TRBV4-1|14|TRBD1|TRBJ2-5
CASSDRGRKETQYF
TGCGCCAGCAGCGACAGGGGGAGGAAAGAGACCCAGTACTTC
>NA|TRBV20-1|13|TRBD1|TRBJ2-1
CSAGQGGYNEQFF
TGCAGTGCTGGACAGGGAGGCTACAATGAGCAGTTCTTC
>NA|TRBV12-3/TRBV12-4|14|TRBD1|TRBJ2-3
CASSRGQETDTQYF
TGTGCCAGCAGTAGGGGACAGGAGACAGATACGCAGTATTTT
>many|TRBV29-1|13|NA|TRBJ1-2
CSVEDRQVRGYTF
TGCAGCGTTGAAGACAGGCAGGTCCGTGGCTACACCTTC
>NA|TRBV27|15|NA|TRBJ1-2
CASRLQGGPNYGYTF
TGTGCCAGCAGACTTCAGGGAGGGCCGAACTATGGCTACACCTTC
>NA|TRBV20-1|16|NA|TRBJ1-6
CSARRGDEAPNSPLHF
TGCAGTGCTAGAAGGGGCGATGAGGCCCCTAATTCACCCCTCCACTTT
>NA|TRBV29-1|15|NA|TRBJ2-1
CSVEDTSFRGGEQFF
TGCAGCGTTGAAGATACGTCTTTTCGGGGTGGTGAGCAGTTCTTC
>NA|TRBV7-2|14|TRBD1|TRBJ2-7
CASSPRDRYNEQYF
TGTGCCAGCAGCCCCCGGGACAGATACAATGAGCAGTACTTC
>few|TRBV27|20|NA|TRBJ1-5
CASSSNALGWSKARNQPQHF
TGTGCCAGCAGTTCAAATGCCCTGGGGTGGTCAAAGGCCCGAAATCAGCCCCAGCATTTT
>few|TRBV15|14|TRBD2|TRBJ2-5
CATSRDSGGETQYF
TGTGCCACCAGCAGAGATTCCGGGGGGGAGACCCAGTACTTC
>NA|TRBV7-9|14|NA|TRBJ1-1
CASSPAGGATEAFF
TGTGCCAGCAGCCCCGCGGGGGGGGCAACTGAAGCTTTCTTT
>few|TRBV28|13|NA|TRBJ2-4
CASSLPPGHTQYF
TGTGCCAGCAGCCTTCCTCCGGGACACACGCAGTACTTC
>NA|TRBV6-4|14|TRBD2|TRBJ2-1
CASSDLAGANEQFF
TGTGCCAGCAGTGACCTAGCGGGGGCCAATGAGCAGTTCTTC
>once|TRBV6-1|13|NA|TRBJ2-1
CASSELGWDEQFF
TGTGCCAGCAGTGAACTGGGTTGGGATGAGCAGTTCTTC
>few|TRBV5-5|17|TRBD2|TRBJ2-1
CASSFSAGASQDNEQFF
TGTGCCAGCAGCTTCTCAGCGGGGGCCTCGCAAGACAATGAGCAGTTCTTC
>NA|TRBV5-1|16|TRBD1|TRBJ2-5
CASSPPGGSGGETQYF
TGCGCCAGCAGTCCACCTGGGGGCTCAGGGGGAGAGACCCAGTACTTC
>few|TRBV2|12|TRBD2|TRBJ2-1
CASRPGGGEQFF
TGTGCCAGCAGACCGGGGGGGGGTGAGCAGTTCTTC
>NA|TRBV27|17|TRBD2|TRBJ2-4
CASSPQTSGVAKNIQYF
TGTGCCAGCAGTCCCCAGACTAGCGGGGTTGCTAAAAACATTCAGTACTTC
>NA|TRBV5-8|14|TRBD2|TRBJ2-7
CASKTSGGAYEQYF
TGTGCCAGCAAGACTAGCGGGGGGGCCTACGAGCAGTACTTC
>once|TRBV29-1|13|TRBD1|TRBJ1-5
CSVVGQVPGAQHF
TGCAGCGTTGTGGGACAGGTCCCAGGGGCCCAGCATTTT
>few|TRBV20-1|17|TRBD2|TRBJ2-1
CSALGLAGVGSYNEQFF
TGCAGTGCTCTAGGACTAGCGGGGGTGGGCTCCTACAATGAGCAGTTCTTC
>few|TRBV6-5|14|NA|TRBJ1-2
CASRPPGRPYGYTF
TGTGCCAGCAGACCCCCGGGACGGCCATATGGCTACACCTTC
>few|TRBV29-1|15|TRBD2|TRBJ2-1
CSVPSTSGGAGEQFF
TGCAGCGTTCCATCGACTAGCGGGGGGGCCGGAGAGCAGTTCTTC
>NA|TRBV30|11|NA|TRBJ2-1
CVWSFGHEQFF
TGTGTCTGGAGCTTTGGCCATGAGCAGTTCTTC
>NA|TRBV12-3/TRBV12-4|14|NA|TRBJ1-1
CASSTVGMNTEAFF
TGTGCCAGCAGTACCGTCGGGATGAACACTGAAGCTTTCTTT